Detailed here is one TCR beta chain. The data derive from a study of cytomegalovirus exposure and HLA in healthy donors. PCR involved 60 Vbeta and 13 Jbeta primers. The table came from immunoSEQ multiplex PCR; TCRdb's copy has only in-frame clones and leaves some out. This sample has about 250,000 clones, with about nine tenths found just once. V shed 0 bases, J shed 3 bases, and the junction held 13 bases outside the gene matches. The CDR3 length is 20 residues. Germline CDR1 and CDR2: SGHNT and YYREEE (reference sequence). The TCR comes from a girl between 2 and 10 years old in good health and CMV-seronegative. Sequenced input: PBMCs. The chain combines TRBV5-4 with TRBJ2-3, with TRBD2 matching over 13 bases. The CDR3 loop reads CASSLAPGLAGPEQTDTQYF. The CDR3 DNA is TGTGCCAGCAGCTTGGCGCCGGGACTAGCGGGACCGGAGCAGACAGATACGCAGTATTTT.